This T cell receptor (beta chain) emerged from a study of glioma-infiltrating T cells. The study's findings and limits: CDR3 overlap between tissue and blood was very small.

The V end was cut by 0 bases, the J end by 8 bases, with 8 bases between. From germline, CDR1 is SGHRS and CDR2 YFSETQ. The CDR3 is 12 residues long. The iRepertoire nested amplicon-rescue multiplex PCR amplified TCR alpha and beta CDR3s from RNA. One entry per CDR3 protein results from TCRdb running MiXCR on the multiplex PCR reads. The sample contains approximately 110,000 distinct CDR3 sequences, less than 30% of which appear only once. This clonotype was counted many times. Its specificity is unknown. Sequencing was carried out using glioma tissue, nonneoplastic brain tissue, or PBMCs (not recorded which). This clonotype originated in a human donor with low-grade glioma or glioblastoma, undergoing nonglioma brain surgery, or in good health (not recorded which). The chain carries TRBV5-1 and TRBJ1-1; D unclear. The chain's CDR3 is CASSLGSREAFF. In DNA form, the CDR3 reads TGCGCCAGCAGCTTGGGCAGCCGAGAAGCTTTCTTT.